The 18 T cell receptor beta chains listed next were all sequenced from one sample in a study of T cell responses to AZD1222 COVID-19 vaccine. Assay used: immunoSEQ multiplex PCR; TCRdb lists only in-frame clones, some missing. Of around 110,000 clones listed, about 90% were seen once; the top ten hold approximately 8.2%. Material: peripheral blood, obtained 28 days after the second AZD1222 dose. These receptors all stem from an adult who received the AZD1222 COVID-19 vaccine.

The V and J genes are TRBV15 and TRBJ2-7, with 7 bases that match TRBD1. From germline, CDR1 is LNHNV and CDR2 YYDKDF (reference sequence). V was pared by 3 bases and J by 2 bases, with 4 bases of the junction left unmatched. The CDR3 covers 14 residues. The CDR3: CATSSPGQTYEQYF. CDR3 nucleotides: TGTGCCACCAGCAGCCCGGGACAGACCTACGAGCAGTACTTC.

The chain employs TRBV29-1 and TRBJ1-5; D is undetermined. Germline CDR1 and CDR2: SQVTM and ANQGSEA. The V and J ends lost 7 bases and 6 bases respectively, with 25 bases between them. CDR3 length: 16 residues. The CDR3, as DNA: TGCAGCGCCGGCCGTGCGGGGAATAGGAGCGGTCAGCCCCAGCATTTT. It is translated as CSAGRAGNRSGQPQHF.

The gene calls are TRBV29-1 and TRBJ1-1; D uncertain. The V end was cut by 3 bases, the J end by 0 bases, with 11 bases between. The CDR3 runs to 14 residues. CDR1 and CDR2 from the germline V gene are SQVTM and ANQGSEA. In nucleotides, the CDR3 is TGCAGCGTTGATCGAACGGGCATGAACACTGAAGCTTTCTTT. Translation gives CSVDRTGMNTEAFF. The entire variable domain, with the rest obtained from reference TRBV29-1 and TRBJ1-1, is as follows: SAVISQKPSRDICQRGTSLTIQCQVDSQVTMMFWYRQQPGQSLTLIATANQGSEATYESGFVIDKFPISRPNLTFSTLTVSNMSPEDSSIYLCSVDRTGMNTEAFFGQGTRLTVV.

This clone qualifies as medium-sized. V usage is TRBV13 and J usage is TRBJ2-3; possibly TRBD1 or TRBD2 for D (5 bases each). V lost 5 bases and J lost 0, with 12 bases in between. The CDR3 runs to 15 residues. From germline, CDR1 is PRHDT and CDR2 FYEKMQ (reference sequence). The CDR3 DNA sequence: TGTGCCAGCAGCAAGGGGAGTTCTAGCACAGATACGCAGTATTTT. Translated, it gives CASSKGSSSTDTQYF.

CDR3: CASSEGVTGVAAFF. CDR3 DNA: TGTGCCAGCAGCGAGGGAGTGACAGGGGTTGCAGCTTTCTTT. The chain has TRBV9 and TRBJ1-1; 8 nucleotides line up with TRBD1. The CDR3 spans 14 residues. The V and J ends lost 3 bases and 10 bases, in that order; junction bases with no gene match: 11. Germline V gene sequence: CDR1 SGDLS, CDR2 YYNGEE.

The rearrangement uses TRBV3-1 (or the pseudogene TRBV3-2) and TRBJ1-1; possibly TRBD1 for D (6 bases). V was clipped by 4 bases and J by 4 bases, with 13 bases between them. Per germline, CDR1 LGHDT and CDR2 YNNKEL (reference sequence). The CDR3 loop spans 14 amino acids. The CDR3 is CASSLPGQLTEAFF. The CDR3 DNA sequence: TGTGCCAGCAGCCTACCGGGACAACTCACTGAAGCTTTCTTT.

This chain links TRBV7-9 with TRBJ1-2, with 9 positions matching TRBD1. The CDR3 length is 16 residues. Germline assignment: CDR1 SEHNR and CDR2 FQNEAQ (reference sequence). V shed 5 bases and J 7 bases; nucleotides not matched to a gene: 14. CDR3 bases: TGTGCCAGCAGCCCGACTTGGGGGGACAGGGCGGCTGGCTACACCTTC. This translates into CASSPTWGDRAAGYTF.

As regards this clone: Different DNA sequences within this sample yield the same CDR3. The genes are TRBV14 and TRBJ2-2; 7 bases agree with TRBD1. The CDR3 length is 15 residues. Trimming cost V 2 bases and J 7 bases; bases outside gene matches: 7. Germline CDR1 reads SGHDN; CDR2 reads FVKESK. Written as DNA, the CDR3 is TGTGCCAGCAGCCAACGGACAGGCGGCAGCGGGGAGCTGTTTTTT. It encodes CASSQRTGGSGELFF. The whole variable domain, filled in from reference TRBV14 and TRBJ2-2, reads EAGVTQFPSHSVIEKGQTVTLRCDPISGHDNLYWYRRVMGKEIKFLLHFVKESKQDESGMPNNRFLAERTGGTYSTLKVQPAELEDSGVYFCASSQRTGGSGELFFGEGSRLTVL.

This clone has just one count. A read error may account for a junction end that differs from germline. The chain couples TRBV25-1 to TRBJ2-3; TRBD2 matches 9 bases. This CDR3 comprises 17 residues. Germline V lookup: CDR1 MGHDK, CDR2 SYGVNS. CDR3 loop: CASMGGLATRDTVTQYF. CDR3 nucleotides: TGTGCCAGCATGGGGGGACTAGCAACCCGGGACACAGTTACGCAGTATTTT.

This clone was counted a single time. The chain employs TRBV30 and TRBJ1-1; 9 nucleotides match TRBD1. V was pared by 3 bases and J by 11 bases, with 4 bases of the junction left unmatched. CDR1 is GTSNPN, CDR2 SVGIG, per germline (reference sequence). The CDR3 runs 11 residues. The CDR3 is CAWSQGQGAFF. The CDR3 region has the DNA TGTGCCTGGAGCCAAGGACAGGGGGCTTTCTTT. Drawing the rest from reference TRBV30 and TRBJ1-1, the complete variable domain is SQTIHQWPATLVQPVGSPLSLECTVEGTSNPNLYWYRQAAGRGLQLLFYSVGIGQISSEVPQNLSASRPQDRQFILSSKKLLLSDSGFYLCAWSQGQGAFFGQGTRLTVV.

The chain uses TRBV9 and TRBJ2-1, with D hard to call. V lost 3 bases to trimming and J lost 1 base, with 11 bases between them. In germline, CDR1 is SGDLS, CDR2 YYNGEE. The CDR3 has 15 residues. The CDR3 nucleotides read TGTGCCAGCAGCGCGGCGGCGTCATCCTACAATGAGCAGTTCTTC. Amino acids: CASSAAASSYNEQFF. Based on the CDR3 plus reference TRBV9 and TRBJ2-1, the full variable domain is DSGVTQTPKHLITATGQRVTLRCSPRSGDLSVYWYQQSLDQGLQFLIQYYNGEERAKGNILERFSAQQFPDLHSELNLSSLELGDSALYFCASSAAASSYNEQFFGPGTRLTVL.

The J gene is TRBJ2-1, the V gene TRBV18, with D possibly TRBD1 on 7 matching bases. Trimming left V 6 bases short and J 6 bases short, with 18 bases between. Germline V gives CDR1 KGHSH, CDR2 LQKENI. CDR3 length: 15 amino acids. The DNA for the CDR3 is TGTGCCAGCTCCGTCAGGGGGGCAGGGACCAATGAGCAGTTCTTC. Encoded protein: CASSVRGAGTNEQFF.

This sequence joins TRBV2 and TRBJ1-2, with 9 bases lining up with TRBD1. Germline-derived CDR1 and CDR2 are SNHLY and FYNNEI. There are 13 residues in the CDR3. J was trimmed by 4 bases and V by 6 bases; bases with no gene match: 3. CDR3 nucleotide sequence: TGTGCCAGCAGCGAGGGACAGGGCTATGGCTACACCTTC. Residues: CASSEGQGYGYTF.

The chain couples TRBV6-5 to TRBJ2-7, with no clear D. This CDR3 has 14 residues. Germline V lookup: CDR1 MNHEY, CDR2 SVGAGI. Trimming removed 6 bases from V and 4 bases from J, with 16 bases in between. CDR3 in DNA: TGTGCCAGCAGATTATCCAGGAATCCTTACGAGCAGTACTTC. Residues: CASRLSRNPYEQYF.

V gene TRBV19 combines with J gene TRBJ1-1; TRBD1 aligns across 7 bases. This CDR3 comprises 15 residues. Germline V CDR1 and CDR2: LNHDA, SQIVND (reference sequence). V shed 3 bases, J shed 1 base, and the junction held 5 bases outside the gene matches. The chain's CDR3 is CASSILGQTNTEAFF. The CDR3 coding sequence is TGTGCCAGTAGTATTCTGGGACAGACGAACACTGAAGCTTTCTTT.

This chain connects TRBV11-2 to TRBJ2-5, with D uncertain. The CDR3 has 13 residues. Trimming took 5 bases from V and 1 from J, leaving 8 bases between them. The germline V gene encodes CDR1 SGHAT and CDR2 FQNNGV. The CDR3 sequence is CASSVGVQETQYF. The CDR3, as DNA: TGTGCCAGCAGCGTCGGAGTCCAAGAGACCCAGTACTTC.

The rearrangement joins TRBV6-5 to TRBJ1-4; D remains unclear. CDR1 and CDR2 (germline): MNHEY, SVGAGI. The CDR3 sequence is 14 residues long. The V end was cut by 6 bases, the J end by 8 bases, with 16 bases between. CDR3 amino acids: CASRGTGQKEKLFF. In DNA form, the CDR3 reads TGTGCCAGCAGGGGCACCGGCCAGAAGGAAAAACTGTTTTTT.

This chain joins TRBV12-3 or TRBV12-4 and TRBJ1-1; no reliable D call. Trimming pared 4 bases from V and 1 base from J, leaving 4 bases between. This CDR3 is built from 12 residues. CDR3 region: CASSYWNTEAFF. As DNA, the CDR3 is TGTGCCAGCAGTTACTGGAACACTGAAGCTTTCTTT.